Detailed here is one T cell receptor (beta chain). Antigen specificity is unknown. V gave up 6 bases and J gave up 2 bases, with 12 bases separating them. This CDR3 region has 14 residues. Germline loops: CDR1 SNHLY, CDR2 FYNNEI. Time point specified: patch test 3, about 24 weeks after DPC sensitization. The treatment: therapeutic diphenylcyclopropenone sensitization with weekly scalp DPC. Each patch-test visit's blood sample preceded patch application. TCRdb analysed the RACE reads with MiXCR anew, one entry per CDR3 protein. Among around 130,000 distinct CDR3 sequences listed, over 9% were seen once. The data were obtained in a study of human T cells and chemical hapten exposure. Study results and limitations: Alopecia affected the donors, so their immune response may differ from healthy people's. With regard to DPC sensitization, TCRs above 1 in 1000 frequency did not change.

The sequencing used whole blood, collected in connection with sensitization to the hapten diphenylcyclopropenone (DPC). The receptor comes from a woman in her forties or fifties with alopecia areata. Some clones in this sample may be carry-over from other donors' samples. J is TRBJ2-3 and V is TRBV2; D might be TRBD2 (5 bases). The CDR3 protein is CASSREMSTDTQYF. The CDR3 DNA follows: TGTGCCAGCAGCCGGGAAATGTCCACAGATACGCAGTATTTT.